This TCR beta chain was sequenced in a study of beta chain features in type 1 diabetes. Study-wide results and caveats: Type 1 diabetes patients had moderately but significantly shorter TCRB CDR3s in all four CD4+ subsets. When VDJ junctions were examined, type 1 diabetes patients showed fewer insertions and more deletions.

A note on this clone: The antigen is not known.

Over 98% purity was reached by all sorted populations. The sequenced template was cDNA made from the entire isolated RNA. Here immunoSEQ multiplex PCR was the method, and the copy in TCRdb shows in-frame clones only, minus some. The repertoire has hundreds of thousands of clones, roughly an eighth of them found once; the top ten carry 0.015% to 0.02%. J lost 3 bases, V lost 10 bases, and 6 bases had no gene match. The CDR3 consists of 12 residues. Germline V gene lookup returns CDR1 MDHEN and CDR2 SYDVKM. This sequence joins TRBV28 and TRBJ2-7; 7 positions match TRBD2. Sequencing input: naive CD4+ T cells from blood. The clonotype was recovered from a man aged 25-45 years with type 1 diabetes. In DNA, the CDR3 is TGTGCCATCAGGAGCGGGGTCTACGAGCAGTACTTC. This gives the protein CAIRSGVYEQYF. The full variable domain, in which reference TRBV28 and TRBJ2-7 provide the parts outside the CDR3, is DVKVTQSSRYLVKRTGEKVFLECVQDMDHENMFWYRQDPGLGLRLIYFSYDVKMKEKGDIPEGYSVSREKKERFSLILESASTNQTSMYLCAIRSGVYEQYFGPGTRLTVT.